This is a list of T cell receptor beta chains from one sample in a study of shared clonotypes between healthy human individuals. Here immunoSEQ multiplex PCR was the method, and the copy in TCRdb shows in-frame clones only, minus some. Of over a million clones detected, around 95% appear once; the ten largest clones hold approximately 1.2%. The material sequenced was naive CD4+ T cells sorted from blood. Source of these receptors: a man between 25 and 39 years old in good health. Each CDR3 is given with its conserved first and last residue.

>TRBV28
CASRGQRNTEAFF
>TRBV7-9
CASSLGQGSYNEQFF
>TRBV10-2
CASRAPPNGYTF
>TRBV15
CATSRDPINRDGNTEAFF
>TRBV18
CASSRDSEAYEQYF
>TRBV11-2
CASSMQGARGYTF
>TRBV7-3
CASSLSPGDTEAFF
>TRBV6-1
CASRIGGTRELFF
>TRBV4-3
CASSQTGTGDIQYF
>TRBV30
CAWWDRGTRAAFF
>TRBV28
CASSLGNPKGGLAGGGPYEQYF
>TRBV7-3
CASSLSPGGTGELFF
>TRBV19
CASTPGGGAQTQYF
>TRBV11-2
CASSLEGQFPYEQYF
>TRBV19
CASSVMGGTEAFF
>TRBV11-2
CASSLGHITDTQYF
>TRBV5-1
CASSPTGGVQPQHF
>TRBV18
CASSPDLATFTYEQYF
>TRBV18
CASSPLTGEPGELFF
>TRBV7-9
CASSLALSGGVYEQYF
>TRBV7-2
CASSFPGLRETQYF
>TRBV28
CASRPYFAGQANTGELFF
>TRBV30
CAWRDRGLHQPQHF
>TRBV7-9
CASSGVEPVVLREKLFF
>TRBV29-1
CSVLPLDKDYGYTF
>TRBV9
CASSVGQAGNTIYF
>TRBV5-4
CASSFRPGLADPGELFF
>TRBV4-1
CASSQDGAPRYQPQHF
>TRBV11-2
CASSWPGLAGGPADTQYF
>TRBV5-1
CASSLGVQVPLAKNIQYF
>TRBV7-9
CASSPGALGYTDTQYF
>TRBV29-1
CSVEGDSSYAYGYTF
>TRBV18
CASSPTSQGIKETQYF
>TRBV6-5
CASSSVPRVNTEAFF
>TRBV16
CASSGQGLSGYTF
>TRBV5-1
CASRTDRGYGYTF
>TRBV29-1
CSVEGDRFFQETQYF
>TRBV28
CASSFATTLVMQASYEQYF
>TRBV18
CASSPGGSHTEAFF
>TRBV7-9
CASSSYTEAFF